The sequence of this T cell receptor beta chain was determined in a study of post-analysis software for immune sequencing data. Study observations and caveats: Higher frequency in patients than in controls was seen for five TRBV segments, with TRBV5-6, TRBV5-1 and TRBV20-1 among them.

Carried by the TCR beta cDNA libraries were unique molecular identifiers. TCRdb re-called the PCR reads through MiXCR, storing one row per CDR3 protein. The table lists around 250,000 distinct CDR3 sequences, 30% to 45% of them singletons. Per the germline V gene, CDR1 is MNHNS and CDR2 is SASEGT. This CDR3 is built from 14 residues. V shed 2 bases and J shed 0 bases, with 8 bases lying between them. This clonotype has ten or more counts. Its antigen is as yet unknown. The chain links TRBV6-1 to TRBJ2-7; tentatively, D is TRBD1 or TRBD2 (5 bases each). Sequenced input: blood. The TCR comes from a girl between 5 and 17 years old with multiple sclerosis. In DNA form, the CDR3 reads TGTGCCAGCAGTGAAACGGGACCCTCCTACGAGCAGTACTTC. It encodes CASSETGPSYEQYF.